This T cell receptor beta chain was profiled in a study of Ad26.COV2.S vaccination and SARS-CoV-2 variants. The overall study: Participants got Ad26.COV2.S intramuscularly, once or twice 56 days apart.

CDR1 is WSHSY, CDR2 SAAADI, per germline. The CDR3 consists of 15 residues. V shed 3 bases and J shed 1 base, with 9 bases lying between them. Study-wide points: Placebo recipients had lower spike-specific TCR breadth than vaccine recipients. It is possible that the TCR breadth and depth analyses underestimated the total T cell responses.

Some clones are missing from TCRdb's copy, which holds only in-frame ones; the method was immunoSEQ multiplex PCR. The sample has 250,000 or so clones, around 88% seen once. Concerning this clone: Its cognate antigen is unknown.

Treatment described: some 19 received Ad26.COV2.S at low or high dose, single or two shots; about 5 received placebo; per-sample allocation not given. Specimen acquisition occurred on day 63 following the initial vaccine or placebo injection. The chain carries TRBV10-2 and TRBJ2-2; D unresolved. Sequencing used peripheral blood, obtained in a trial of Ad26.COV2.S vaccine versus placebo. The TCR comes from a person between 18 and 60 years old who received the Ad26.COV2.S COVID-19 vaccine or a placebo. This CDR3 is CASSDSRVNTGELFF. CDR3 sequence (DNA): TGCGCCAGCAGTGATTCACGAGTGAACACCGGGGAGCTGTTTTTT.